This passage covers 28 T cell receptor beta chains from one sample sequenced in a study of regulatory T cells in long-lasting Graves disease. The time point: persistent/refractory GD, antithyroid drugs over 5 years with positive TRAb. Isolated PBMC RNA provided the starting material for the TCR library. To make TCR beta libraries, researchers used iRepertoire HTBI primers and Arm-PCR of CDR3 regions. TCRdb itself ran the multiplex PCR reads through MiXCR, one entry per CDR3 protein. The repertoire consists of about 470,000 distinct CDR3 sequences, with less than 25% occurring once and the leading ten covering 7% to 10%. The source was peripheral blood mononuclear cells (PBMCs), collected when the disease was refractory, from a patient treated with antithyroid drugs. These TCRs come from a female donor with Graves disease.

This clonotype was observed a few times. The chain uses TRBV30 and TRBJ1-4; D unclear. This CDR3 is built from 13 residues. Germline-derived CDR1 and CDR2 are GTSNPN and SVGIG (reference sequence). The germline V and J ends were trimmed by 5 bases and 8 bases, with 15 bases remaining between them. CDR3 amino acids: CAWGKFGREKLFF. CDR3 coding DNA: TGTGCCTGGGGGAAATTTGGCCGGGAAAAACTGTTTTTT.

On this clonotype: With a much larger clone just one base away, this may be a read error. This chain links TRBV6-5 with TRBJ1-5; D gene ambiguous. CDR1 MNHEY and CDR2 SVGAGI come from the germline V gene. The CDR3 is made up of 15 amino acids. V lost 1 base to trimming and J lost 4 bases, with 11 bases between them. CDR3 bases: TGTGCCAGCAGTTACTTCACATGGGAAAATCAGCCCCAGCATTTT. Protein sequence: CASSYFTWENQPQHF.

This clonotype showed up many times. The chain joins TRBV12-3 or TRBV12-4 to TRBJ1-2; no clear D. The CDR3 length is 12 residues. With 1 base removed from V and 2 bases from J, the gap between germline ends came to 2 bases. CDR3 region: CASSLGNYGYTF. The DNA for the CDR3 is TGTGCCAGCAGTTTAGGGAACTATGGCTACACCTTC.

Details on this clonotype: Mismatch with germline at one junction end may stem from a read error. The rearrangement links TRBV6-5 to TRBJ2-3, with TRBD2 matching over 10 bases. The CDR3 is 16 amino acids. CDR1 MNHEY and CDR2 SVGAGI come from the germline V gene. Here the CDR3 DNA reads TGTGCCAGCAGTTACTCATCTAGCGGGAGCATAGATACGCAGTATTTT. It encodes CASSYSSSGSIDTQYF.

V usage is TRBV7-9 and J usage is TRBJ2-7; TRBD2 might be the D (6 bases). CDR3 size: 14 residues. V was cut by 3 bases and J by 5 bases, with 14 bases left in between. Germline loops: CDR1 SEHNR, CDR2 FQNEAQ (reference sequence). CDR3 sequence (DNA): TGTGCCAGCAGCTTCCTCGGGAGAGAGGACGAGCAGTACTTC. This gives the protein CASSFLGREDEQYF.

This sequence joins TRBV25-1 and TRBJ1-4; D is unresolved. CDR3 size: 15 residues. Trimming cost V 1 base and J 3 bases, with 9 bases left between them. Germline V gene lookup returns CDR1 MGHDK and CDR2 SYGVNS. The DNA of the CDR3 is TGTGCCAGCAGTGAATTGGGTATAGCTAATGAAAAACTGTTTTTT. Protein product: CASSELGIANEKLFF.

The sample holds a few counts of this clonotype. This chain joins TRBV30 and TRBJ2-7; TRBD2 might be the D (6 bases). The ends were cut back, 7 bases at V and 3 bases at J, with 16 bases in the middle. The CDR3 loop spans 13 amino acids. Germline V gene lookup returns CDR1 GTSNPN and CDR2 SVGIG (reference sequence). The CDR3, as DNA: TGTGCCTTGAACACGGGACTTCTCTACGAGCAGTACTTC. Its protein product is CALNTGLLYEQYF.

This clonotype was observed a few times. The chain recombines TRBV9 with TRBJ2-5, with TRBD1 matching over 7 bases. J lost 5 bases, V lost 4 bases, and 5 bases had no gene match. CDR3 length: 13 residues. Per germline, CDR1 SGDLS and CDR2 YYNGEE. The CDR3 nucleotides are TGTGCCAGCAGCTCACGACAGGGTGAGACCCAGTACTTC. Its translation: CASSSRQGETQYF. The complete variable domain, with remaining parts taken from reference TRBV9 and TRBJ2-5, reads DSGVTQTPKHLITATGQRVTLRCSPRSGDLSVYWYQQSLDQGLQFLIQYYNGEERAKGNILERFSAQQFPDLHSELNLSSLELGDSALYFCASSSRQGETQYFGPGTRLLVL.

The CDR3 loop is CASRAQFSTDTQYF. The CDR3 DNA is TGTGCCAGTAGAGCACAGTTCAGCACAGATACGCAGTATTTT. J is TRBJ2-3 and V is TRBV19; no reliable D call. CDR3 length: 14 residues. The germline CDR1 and CDR2 sequences are LNHDA and SQIVND (reference sequence). Trimming took 6 bases from V and 0 from J, leaving 10 bases between them.

The V and J genes are TRBV5-1 and TRBJ1-1, with a weak D call TRBD1 (6 bases). V was shortened by 4 bases and J by 1 base, with 11 bases between the two germline ends. This CDR3 has 14 amino acids. CDR1 SGHRS and CDR2 YFSETQ come from the germline V gene. CDR3 sequence reads: CASSTGQTNTEAFF. The CDR3, as DNA: TGCGCCAGCAGCACCGGACAGACGAACACTGAAGCTTTCTTT.

The chain has TRBV4-1 and TRBJ2-6; 7 bases line up with TRBD2. Looked up from germline, CDR1 is MGHRA and CDR2 is YSYEKL. The CDR3 spans 19 residues. J lost 0 bases, V lost 1 base, and 9 bases had no gene match. CDR3 sequence: CASSQVGRGPSSGANVLTF. For the CDR3, the DNA is TGCGCCAGCAGCCAAGTAGGGAGGGGACCCAGCTCTGGGGCCAACGTCCTGACTTTC.

This sequence joins TRBV6-5 and TRBJ1-1, with 7 bases identical to TRBD1. This CDR3 spans 15 amino acids. Germline V gene lookup returns CDR1 MNHEY and CDR2 SVGAGI. The trim removed 0 bases at V and 1 base at J, leaving 2 bases unmatched. The CDR3, as DNA: TGTGCCAGCAGTTACTCCACAGGGGAGAACACTGAAGCTTTCTTT. Translated, it gives CASSYSTGENTEAFF.

V gene TRBV2 combines with J gene TRBJ2-1; 9 bases agree with TRBD2. CDR1 is SNHLY and CDR2 is FYNNEI in the germline V gene. This CDR3 is 10 amino acids long. V dropped 11 bases and J dropped 7; count of bases not matched to a gene: 0. CDR3 DNA: TGTGCCGCGGGGGGGAATGAGCAGTTCTTC. It codes for CAAGGNEQFF.

This clonotype occurred many times. The chain is built from TRBV2 and TRBJ2-7; possibly TRBD2 for D (5 bases). Germline V gene lookup returns CDR1 SNHLY and CDR2 FYNNEI. V was cut by 7 bases and J by 5 bases, with 12 bases left in between. The CDR3 runs 12 residues. CDR3 in DNA: TGTGCCAGCAAACTAGGACCTCACGAGCAGTACTTC. Translation: CASKLGPHEQYF.

Regarding this clonotype: A much larger clone lies one base from this, so it may be a read error. This chain connects TRBV19 to TRBJ1-5; D remains ambiguous. The CDR3 totals 16 residues. CDR1 and CDR2 (germline): LNHDA, SQIVND (reference sequence). CDR3 residues: CAGSIVVQLSNQPQHF. In nucleotides, the CDR3 is TGTGCCGGTAGTATAGTAGTCCAGTTAAGCAATCAGCCCCAGCATTTT.

This clonotype has more than one count but fewer than ten. The chain recombines TRBV6-1 with TRBJ1-4; D call uncertain. CDR1 and CDR2 (germline): MNHNS, SASEGT. There are 15 residues in the CDR3. Trimming took off 8 bases at V and 8 bases at J, with 21 bases between the two ends. The CDR3 is CASRGPNVLDEKLFF. CDR3 in DNA: TGTGCCAGCCGAGGACCGAACGTTCTCGACGAAAAACTGTTTTTT.

This clonotype was observed many times. This chain connects TRBV6-1 to TRBJ2-2; 12 bases are shared with TRBD2. The germline V gene has CDR1 MNHNS and CDR2 SASEGT. The CDR3 totals 13 residues. V dropped 11 bases and J dropped 7; count of bases not matched to a gene: 5. CDR3 in DNA: TGTGCCGGTAGACTAGCGGGAGACGGGGAGCTGTTTTTT. Its protein product is CAGRLAGDGELFF.

Note on this clonotype: No conserved phenylalanine or tryptophan is present at the end of the CDR3, so a read error is the likely explanation. The chain joins TRBV27 to TRBJ1-1; no clear D. With 3 bases removed from V and 0 bases from J, the gap between germline ends came to 8 bases. CDR1 is MNHEY, CDR2 SMNVEV, per germline (reference sequence). The CDR3 sequence is 14 residues long. The DNA of the CDR3 is TGTGCCAGCAGTTTCAGGACGGTGAACACTGAAGCTTTCCTT. Protein sequence: CASSFRTVNTEAFL.

The chain is built from TRBV20-1 and TRBJ2-7; 11 bases are shared with TRBD2. CDR1 and CDR2 from the germline V gene are DFQATT and SNEGSKA (reference sequence). The CDR3 totals 14 residues. Losses at the gene ends were 3 bases for V and 5 bases for J; bases not matched to a gene: 6. The CDR3 spells CSASSGTSGHEQYF. The CDR3 coding sequence is TGCAGTGCTAGTTCCGGGACTAGCGGCCACGAGCAGTACTTC.

CDR3 region: CASSWTSGLTDTQYF. In DNA form, the CDR3 reads TGTGCCAGCAGTTGGACTAGCGGATTGACAGATACGCAGTATTTT. The chain combines TRBV6-2 or TRBV6-3 with TRBJ2-3; 10 bases fit TRBD2. Germline values: CDR1 MNHEY, CDR2 SVGEGT. V shed 4 bases and J 3 bases; nucleotides not matched to a gene: 4. This CDR3 contains 15 residues.

Turning to this clonotype: A much more abundant neighbour one base away suggests this may be a read error. The CDR3 region has the DNA TGTGCCAGCAGCTTTGCGCCCCTGAACACTGAAGCTTTCTTT. Translation gives CASSFAPLNTEAFF. The rearrangement joins TRBV7-2 to TRBJ1-1, with D unclear. The V gene's germline CDR1 is SGHTA and CDR2 FQGNSA. The CDR3 consists of 14 residues. V was shortened by 3 bases and J by 0 bases, with 8 bases between the two germline ends.

This chain links TRBV5-1 with TRBJ2-3, with D hard to call. The germline gives CDR1 SGHRS, CDR2 YFSETQ. Trimming removed 5 bases from V and 0 bases from J, with 7 bases in between. The CDR3 totals 13 residues. The CDR3 coding sequence is TGCGCCAGCAGGGCGGCTAGCACAGATACGCAGTATTTT. Translation: CASRAASTDTQYF.

This clonotype was picked up a small number of times. The rearrangement uses TRBV28 and TRBJ1-1; unclear D gene. The CDR3 consists of 12 residues. V was cut by 1 base and J by 10 bases, with 10 bases left in between. Germline CDR1 and CDR2: MDHEN and SYDVKM. CDR3 coding DNA: TGTGCCAGCAGTTTATCACAGCGGAGAGCTTTCTTT. This encodes CASSLSQRRAFF.

This clonotype showed up just a few times. The chain carries TRBV7-9 and TRBJ2-7, with 12 bases fitting TRBD1. Trimming took 8 bases from V and 1 from J; bases not matched to a gene: 9. This CDR3 comprises 16 residues. The germline gives CDR1 SEHNR, CDR2 FQNEAQ (reference sequence). CDR3 sequence: CASSGTGGAGSYEQYF. The CDR3 bases are TGTGCCAGCTCCGGGACAGGGGGCGCGGGTTCCTACGAGCAGTACTTC.

The gene calls are TRBV20-1 and TRBJ2-7, with 9 bases matching TRBD1. The CDR3 is 14 amino acids. Germline V gene lookup returns CDR1 DFQATT and CDR2 SNEGSKA (reference sequence). V shed 0 bases and J 7 bases; nucleotides not matched to a gene: 7. The CDR3: CSARDGQGRREQYF. CDR3 coding DNA: TGCAGTGCTAGAGATGGACAGGGGCGGCGGGAGCAGTACTTC.

This clonotype was counted ten times or more. V gene TRBV20-1 combines with J gene TRBJ1-5; D is undetermined. CDR1 and CDR2 from the germline V gene are DFQATT and SNEGSKA (reference sequence). This CDR3 has 15 residues. V was pared by 0 bases and J by 3 bases, with 12 bases between. CDR3 DNA: TGCAGTGCTAGAGATGGGGTGAGGGTCAATCAGCCCCAGCATTTT. Translating it yields CSARDGVRVNQPQHF.

This clonotype was picked up a small number of times. The V gene is TRBV3-1, the J gene TRBJ1-1, with a tentative D call TRBD1 (6 bases). Trimming cost V 4 bases and J 1 base, with 10 bases left between them. The CDR3 consists of 14 residues. Looked up from germline, CDR1 is LGHDT and CDR2 is YNNKEL (reference sequence). The CDR3 DNA reads as TGTGCCAGCAGCCGAGCGACAGGGAACACTGAAGCTTTCTTT. Translating gives CASSRATGNTEAFF.

On this clonotype itself: This may be a read error: a much more frequent sequence differs by one nucleotide. The V gene is TRBV7-9, the J gene TRBJ2-7, with a weak D call TRBD1 (6 bases). The CDR3 totals 13 residues. Trimming stripped 4 bases from V and 5 bases from J, with 12 bases between. Germline V CDR1 and CDR2: SEHNR, FQNEAQ (reference sequence). The CDR3: CASSSGTPNEQYF. As DNA, the CDR3 is TGTGCCAGCAGCTCCGGGACACCCAACGAGCAGTACTTC.